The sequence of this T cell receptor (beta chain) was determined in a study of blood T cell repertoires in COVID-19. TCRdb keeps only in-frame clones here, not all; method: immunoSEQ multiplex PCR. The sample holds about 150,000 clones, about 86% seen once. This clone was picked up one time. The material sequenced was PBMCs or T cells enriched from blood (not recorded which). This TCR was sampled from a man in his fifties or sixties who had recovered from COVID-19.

CDR3 residues: CATARTGDTEAFF. CDR3 nucleotide sequence: TGTGCCACCGCCCGGACAGGGGACACTGAAGCTTTCTTT. This chain connects TRBV7-8 to TRBJ1-1, with 9 nucleotides matching TRBD1. The CDR3 covers 13 residues. CDR1 SGHVS and CDR2 FQNEAQ come from the germline V gene. J gave up 3 bases and V 10 bases, and 6 bases lay outside the gene matches.